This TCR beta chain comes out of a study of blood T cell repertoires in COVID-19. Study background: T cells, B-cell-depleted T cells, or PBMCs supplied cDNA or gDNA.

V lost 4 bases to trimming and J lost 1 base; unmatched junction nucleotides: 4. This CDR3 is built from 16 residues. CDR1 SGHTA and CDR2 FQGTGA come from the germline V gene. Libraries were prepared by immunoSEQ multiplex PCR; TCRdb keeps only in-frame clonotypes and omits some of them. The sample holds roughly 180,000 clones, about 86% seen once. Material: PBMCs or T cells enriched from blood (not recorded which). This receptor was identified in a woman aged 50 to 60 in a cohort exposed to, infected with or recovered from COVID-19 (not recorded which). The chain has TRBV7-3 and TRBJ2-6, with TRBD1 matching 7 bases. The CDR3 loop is CASSSGTASGANVLTF. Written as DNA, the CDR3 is TGTGCCAGCAGCTCCGGGACAGCATCTGGGGCCAACGTCCTGACTTTC.